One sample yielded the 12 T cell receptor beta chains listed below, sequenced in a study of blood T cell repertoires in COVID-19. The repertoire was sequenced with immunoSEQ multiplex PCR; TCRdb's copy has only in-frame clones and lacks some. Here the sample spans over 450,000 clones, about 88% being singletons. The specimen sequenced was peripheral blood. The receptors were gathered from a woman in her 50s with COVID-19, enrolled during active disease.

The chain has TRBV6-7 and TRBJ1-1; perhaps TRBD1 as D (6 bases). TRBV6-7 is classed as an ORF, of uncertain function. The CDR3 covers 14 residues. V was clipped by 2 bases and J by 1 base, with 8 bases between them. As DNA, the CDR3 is TGTGCCAGCAGTTACAACAGGGAGAACACTGAAGCTTTCTTT. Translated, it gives CASSYNRENTEAFF.

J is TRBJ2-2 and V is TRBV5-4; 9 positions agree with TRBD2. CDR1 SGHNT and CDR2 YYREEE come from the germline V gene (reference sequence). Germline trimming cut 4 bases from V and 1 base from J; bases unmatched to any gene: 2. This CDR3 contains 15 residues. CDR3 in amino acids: CASSRAGGNTGELFF. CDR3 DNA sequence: TGTGCCAGCAGCCGAGCGGGGGGGAACACCGGGGAGCTGTTTTTT.

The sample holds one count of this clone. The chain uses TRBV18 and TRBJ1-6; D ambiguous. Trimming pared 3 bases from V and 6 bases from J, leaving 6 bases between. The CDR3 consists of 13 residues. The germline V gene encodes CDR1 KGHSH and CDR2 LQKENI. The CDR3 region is CASSPELNSPLHF. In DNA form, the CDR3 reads TGTGCCAGCTCACCCGAACTTAATTCACCCCTCCACTTT.

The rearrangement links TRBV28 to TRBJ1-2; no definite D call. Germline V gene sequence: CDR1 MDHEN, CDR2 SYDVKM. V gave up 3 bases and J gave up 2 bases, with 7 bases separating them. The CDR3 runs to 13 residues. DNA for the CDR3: TGTGCCAGCAGTTTTGCGGGGAACTATGGCTACACCTTC. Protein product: CASSFAGNYGYTF.

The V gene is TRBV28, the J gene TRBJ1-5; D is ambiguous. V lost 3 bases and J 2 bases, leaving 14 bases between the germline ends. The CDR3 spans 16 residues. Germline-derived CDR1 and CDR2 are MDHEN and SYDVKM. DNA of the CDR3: TGTGCCAGCAGTTTTCCGCCCGGGTGGGGCAATCAGCCCCAGCATTTT. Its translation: CASSFPPGWGNQPQHF.

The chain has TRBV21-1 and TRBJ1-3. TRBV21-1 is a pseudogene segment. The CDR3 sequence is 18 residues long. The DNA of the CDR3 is TGTGCCAGCAGCAAAGTTCGGGTCCCGATGTTCTCTGGAAACACCATATATTTT. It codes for CASSKVRVPMFSGNTIYF.

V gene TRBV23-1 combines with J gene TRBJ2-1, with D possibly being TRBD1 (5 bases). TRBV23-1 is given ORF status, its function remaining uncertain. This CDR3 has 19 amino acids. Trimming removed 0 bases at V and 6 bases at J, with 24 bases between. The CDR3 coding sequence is TGCGCCAGCAGTCAATCGAGAAACCCCAACAGGCCCTTCGGCAATGAGCAGTTCTTC. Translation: CASSQSRNPNRPFGNEQFF.

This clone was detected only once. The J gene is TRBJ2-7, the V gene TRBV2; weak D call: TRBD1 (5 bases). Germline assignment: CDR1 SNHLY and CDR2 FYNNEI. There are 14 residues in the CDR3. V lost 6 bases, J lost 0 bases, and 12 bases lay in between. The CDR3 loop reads CASSPFQGSYEQYF. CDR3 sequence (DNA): TGTGCCAGCAGCCCCTTTCAGGGCTCCTACGAGCAGTACTTC.

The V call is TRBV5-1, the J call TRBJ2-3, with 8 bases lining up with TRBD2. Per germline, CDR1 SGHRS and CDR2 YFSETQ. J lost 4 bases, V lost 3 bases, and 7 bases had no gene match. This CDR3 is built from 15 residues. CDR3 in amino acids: CASSSDGRGADTQYF. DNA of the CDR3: TGCGCCAGCAGCTCGGACGGGAGGGGCGCAGATACGCAGTATTTT.

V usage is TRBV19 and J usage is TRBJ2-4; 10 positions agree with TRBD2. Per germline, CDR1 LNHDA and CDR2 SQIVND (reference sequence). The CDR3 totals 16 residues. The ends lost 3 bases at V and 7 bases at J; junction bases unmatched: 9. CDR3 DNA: TGTGCCAGTAGTATCGCTAGCGGGGGAGGCTTGAACATTCAGTACTTC. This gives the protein CASSIASGGGLNIQYF.

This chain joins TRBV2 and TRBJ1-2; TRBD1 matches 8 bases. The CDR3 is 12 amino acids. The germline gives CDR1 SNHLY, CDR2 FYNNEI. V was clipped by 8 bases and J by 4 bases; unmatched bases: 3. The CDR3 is CASSQGGYGYTF. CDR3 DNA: TGTGCCAGCTCACAGGGGGGCTATGGCTACACCTTC.

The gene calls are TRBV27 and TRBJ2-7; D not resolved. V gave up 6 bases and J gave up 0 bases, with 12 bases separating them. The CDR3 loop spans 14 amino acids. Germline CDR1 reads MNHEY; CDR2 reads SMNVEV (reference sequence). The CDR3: CASSRSPSSYEQYF. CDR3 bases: TGTGCCAGCAGCCGGAGTCCTAGCTCCTACGAGCAGTACTTC.